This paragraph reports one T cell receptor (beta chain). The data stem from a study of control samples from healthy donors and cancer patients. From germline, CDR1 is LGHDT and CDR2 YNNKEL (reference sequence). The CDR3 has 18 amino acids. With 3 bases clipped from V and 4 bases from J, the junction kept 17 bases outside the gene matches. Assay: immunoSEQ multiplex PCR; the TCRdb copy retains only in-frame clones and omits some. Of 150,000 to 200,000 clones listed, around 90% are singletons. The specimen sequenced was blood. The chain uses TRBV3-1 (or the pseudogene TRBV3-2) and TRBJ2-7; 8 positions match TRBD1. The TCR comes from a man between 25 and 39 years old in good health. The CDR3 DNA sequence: TGTGCCAGCAGCCAGGCGGGACAGGTGACGCTACTCCATTACGAGCAGTACTTC. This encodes CASSQAGQVTLLHYEQYF.